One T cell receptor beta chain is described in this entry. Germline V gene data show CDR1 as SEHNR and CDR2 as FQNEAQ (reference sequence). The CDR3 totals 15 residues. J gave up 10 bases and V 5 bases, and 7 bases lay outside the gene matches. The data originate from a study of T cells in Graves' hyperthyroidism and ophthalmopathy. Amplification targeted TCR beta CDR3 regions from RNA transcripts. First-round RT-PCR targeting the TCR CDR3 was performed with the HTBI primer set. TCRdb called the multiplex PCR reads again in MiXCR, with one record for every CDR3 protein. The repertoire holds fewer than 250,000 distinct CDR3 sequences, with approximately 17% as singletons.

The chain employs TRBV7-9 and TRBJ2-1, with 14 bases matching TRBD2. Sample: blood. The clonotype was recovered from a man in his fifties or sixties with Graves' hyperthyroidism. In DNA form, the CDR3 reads TGTGCCAGCAGCAAGGGACTAGCGGGAGTTCGGGAGCAGTTCTTC. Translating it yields CASSKGLAGVREQFF.